The clone carrying this T cell receptor beta chain has only a few counts. Its matching antigen is unknown. The CDR3 has 14 amino acids. V was trimmed by 0 bases and J by 5 bases, leaving 11 bases between them. This entry is derived from a study of T-cell reconstitution after alpha-beta-depleted transplantation in children. Findings and limits, study-wide: The origin of high day-60 TCRbeta diversity in some patients lay in surviving recipient T cells and thymic progenitors. From newly produced T cells came most of the T-cell counts and diversity one year after transplant. Expanded clones from the graft, numbering several hundred, reportedly supplied alpha-beta T cells about two months after transplant.

Unique molecular identifiers featured in how the TCRbeta library was prepared. TCRdb independently ran MiXCR on the PCR reads; one entry per CDR3 protein. Found here are about 580,000 distinct CDR3 sequences, 27% of them singletons; the top ten hold approximately 39%. The source was PBMCs, collected before TCRalphabeta/CD19-depleted stem cell transplant. This receptor was obtained from a boy less than two years old with Wiskott-Aldrich syndrome, due to receive a stem cell transplant. The rearrangement links TRBV12-3 or TRBV12-4 to TRBJ2-7; TRBD2 might be the D (7 bases). The CDR3 region has the DNA TGTGCCAGCAGTTTAGCGGGGGGGGCGGACGAGCAGTACTTC. Translation: CASSLAGGADEQYF.